This T cell receptor beta chain stems from a study of blood T cell repertoires in COVID-19. Looking at the study overall: Samples of COVID-19 (acute and convalescent) were obtained from the United States, Italy and Spain. The analysed material was cDNA or gDNA that came from T cells, B-cell-depleted T cells, or PBMCs.

Original methodology: Quantification of nucleated cells was approximated via reference gene primer amplification. Clones were sequenced by immunoSEQ multiplex PCR, and TCRdb holds only the in-frame ones, with some missing. V and J calls and clone size follow that table, whereas D and trimming were derived from the DNA. The sample has over 40,000 clones, around 80% seen once; the top ten hold approximately 7.7%. Germline-derived CDR1 and CDR2 are MDHEN and SYDVKM. J gave up 0 bases and V 3 bases, and 5 bases lay outside the gene matches. The CDR3 spans 15 residues. V gene TRBV28 combines with J gene TRBJ2-7, with 7 bases identical to TRBD1. The sequenced sample was peripheral blood. This receptor was obtained from a human donor in a cohort sampled during active COVID-19. CDR3 nucleotides: TGTGCCAGCAGTTTGGGCCGGGACAGCTCCTACGAGCAGTACTTC. It translates to CASSLGRDSSYEQYF.